This T cell receptor (beta chain) is drawn from a study of blood T cell repertoires in COVID-19. CDR1 and CDR2 from the germline V gene are SNHLY and FYNNEI. V lost 8 bases and J lost 9; bases outside the gene matches: 7. The CDR3 extends over 13 amino acids. Methods used by the authors: From reference gene primer amplification, estimates of nucleated cell counts were derived. TCRdb's table, derived via immunoSEQ multiplex PCR, lists solely in-frame clones and lacks some. That table furnishes V, J and clone size, whereas the DNA furnished D and trimming. The table records around 290,000 clones, around 90% of them present only once.

This receptor was identified in a woman between 55 and 75 years old in a cohort exposed to, infected with or recovered from COVID-19 (not recorded which). This sequence joins TRBV2 and TRBJ1-6; 7 bases align to TRBD1. Sample: PBMCs or T cells enriched from blood (not recorded which). The CDR3 coding sequence is TGTGCCAGCGTCAGACAGGGAAGTTCACCCCTCCACTTT. Translation gives CASVRQGSSPLHF.